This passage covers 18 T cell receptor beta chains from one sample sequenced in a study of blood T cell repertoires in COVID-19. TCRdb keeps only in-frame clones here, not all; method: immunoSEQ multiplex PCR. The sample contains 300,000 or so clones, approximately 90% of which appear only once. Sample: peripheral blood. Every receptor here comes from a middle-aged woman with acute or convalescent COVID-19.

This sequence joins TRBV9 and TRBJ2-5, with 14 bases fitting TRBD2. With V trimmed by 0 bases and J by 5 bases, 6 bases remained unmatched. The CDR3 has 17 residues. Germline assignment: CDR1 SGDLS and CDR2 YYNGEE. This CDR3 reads CASSVDSGLAGGETQYF. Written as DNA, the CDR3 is TGTGCCAGCAGCGTAGACTCCGGACTAGCGGGGGGCGAGACCCAGTACTTC.

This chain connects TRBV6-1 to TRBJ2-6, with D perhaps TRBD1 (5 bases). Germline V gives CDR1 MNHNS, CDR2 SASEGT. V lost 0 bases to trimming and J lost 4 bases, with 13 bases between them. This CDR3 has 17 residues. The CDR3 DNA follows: TGTGCCAGCAGTGAAGCCCTACAGGTCGGAGGGGCCAACGTCCTGACTTTC. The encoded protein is CASSEALQVGGANVLTF.

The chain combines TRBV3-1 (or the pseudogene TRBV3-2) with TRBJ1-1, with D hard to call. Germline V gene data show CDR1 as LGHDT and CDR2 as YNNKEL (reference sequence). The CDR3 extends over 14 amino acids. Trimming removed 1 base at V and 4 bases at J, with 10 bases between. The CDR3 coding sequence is TGTGCCAGCAGCCAAGGAAGCCGGGGCACTGAAGCTTTCTTT. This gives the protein CASSQGSRGTEAFF.

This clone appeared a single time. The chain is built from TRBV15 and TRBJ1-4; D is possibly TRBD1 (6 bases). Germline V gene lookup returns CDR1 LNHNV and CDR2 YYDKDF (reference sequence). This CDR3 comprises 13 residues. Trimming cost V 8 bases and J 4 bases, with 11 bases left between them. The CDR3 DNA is TGTGCCACCTCAAGGGGGTTTAATGAAAAACTGTTTTTT. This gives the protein CATSRGFNEKLFF.

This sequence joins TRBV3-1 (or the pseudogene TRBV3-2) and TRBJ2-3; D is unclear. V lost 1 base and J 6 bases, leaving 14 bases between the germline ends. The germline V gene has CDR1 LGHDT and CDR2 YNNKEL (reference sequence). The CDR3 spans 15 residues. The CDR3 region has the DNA TGTGCCAGCAGCCAAGGGGTTCAGGTCCTCGATACGCAGTATTTT. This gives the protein CASSQGVQVLDTQYF.

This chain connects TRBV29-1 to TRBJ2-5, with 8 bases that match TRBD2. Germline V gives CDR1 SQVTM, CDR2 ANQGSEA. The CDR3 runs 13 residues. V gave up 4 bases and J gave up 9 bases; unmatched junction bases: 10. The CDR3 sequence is CSVAGSGAGAQYF. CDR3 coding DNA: TGCAGCGTTGCTGGTAGCGGGGCCGGCGCCCAGTACTTC. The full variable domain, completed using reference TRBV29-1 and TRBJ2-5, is SAVISQKPSRDICQRGTSLTIQCQVDSQVTMMFWYRQQPGQSLTLIATANQGSEATYESGFVIDKFPISRPNLTFSTLTVSNMSPEDSSIYLCSVAGSGAGAQYFGPGTRLLVL.

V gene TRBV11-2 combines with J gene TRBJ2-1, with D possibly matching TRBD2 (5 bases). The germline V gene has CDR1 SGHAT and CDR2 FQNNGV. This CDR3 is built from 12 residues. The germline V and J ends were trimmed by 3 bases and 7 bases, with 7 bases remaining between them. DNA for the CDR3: TGTGCCAGCAGCTTTGGACTTAATGAGCAGTTCTTC. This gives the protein CASSFGLNEQFF.

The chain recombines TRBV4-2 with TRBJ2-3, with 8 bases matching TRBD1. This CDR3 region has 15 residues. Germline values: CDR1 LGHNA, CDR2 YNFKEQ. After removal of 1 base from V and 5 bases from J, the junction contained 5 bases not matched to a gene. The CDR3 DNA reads TGTGCCAGCAGCCAAGGGACAGGGACAAGAGATACGCAGTATTTT. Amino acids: CASSQGTGTRDTQYF.

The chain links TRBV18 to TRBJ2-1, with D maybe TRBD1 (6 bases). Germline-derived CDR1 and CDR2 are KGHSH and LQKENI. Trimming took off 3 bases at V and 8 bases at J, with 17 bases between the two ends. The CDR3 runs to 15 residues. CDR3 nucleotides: TGTGCCAGCTCACCCCCGGAGGAGGACAGCGATGAGCAGTTCTTC. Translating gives CASSPPEEDSDEQFF.

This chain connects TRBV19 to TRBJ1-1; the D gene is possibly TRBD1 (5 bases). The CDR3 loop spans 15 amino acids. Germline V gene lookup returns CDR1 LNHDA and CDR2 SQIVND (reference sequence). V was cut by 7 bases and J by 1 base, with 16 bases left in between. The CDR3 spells CASIGRALGNTEAFF. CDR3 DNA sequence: TGTGCCAGTATCGGCAGGGCCCTTGGGAACACTGAAGCTTTCTTT.

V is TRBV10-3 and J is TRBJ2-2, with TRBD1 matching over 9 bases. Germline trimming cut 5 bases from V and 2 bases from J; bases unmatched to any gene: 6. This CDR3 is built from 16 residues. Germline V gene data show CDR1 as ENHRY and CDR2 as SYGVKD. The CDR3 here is CAISSLGQGNTGELFF. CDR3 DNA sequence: TGTGCCATCAGTAGTCTGGGACAGGGTAACACCGGGGAGCTGTTTTTT.

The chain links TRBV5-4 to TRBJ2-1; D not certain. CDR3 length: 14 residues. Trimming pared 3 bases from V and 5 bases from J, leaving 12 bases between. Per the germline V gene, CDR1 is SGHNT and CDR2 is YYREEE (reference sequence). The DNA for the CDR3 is TGTGCCAGCAGCTCCTCACCTAAAAACAATGAGCAGTTCTTC. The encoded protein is CASSSSPKNNEQFF.

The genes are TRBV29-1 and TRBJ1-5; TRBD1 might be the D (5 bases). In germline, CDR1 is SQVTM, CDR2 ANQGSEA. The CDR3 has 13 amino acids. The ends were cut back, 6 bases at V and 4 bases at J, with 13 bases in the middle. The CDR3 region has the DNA TGCAGCGTGATCGACAGCGGGAATCAGCCCCAGCATTTT. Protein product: CSVIDSGNQPQHF.

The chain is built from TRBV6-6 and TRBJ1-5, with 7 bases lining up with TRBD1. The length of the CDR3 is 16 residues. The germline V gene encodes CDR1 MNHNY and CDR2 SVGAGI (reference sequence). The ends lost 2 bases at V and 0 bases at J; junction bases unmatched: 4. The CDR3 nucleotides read TGTGCCAGCAGTTACATGGACAGGTATAGCAATCAGCCCCAGCATTTT. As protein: CASSYMDRYSNQPQHF.

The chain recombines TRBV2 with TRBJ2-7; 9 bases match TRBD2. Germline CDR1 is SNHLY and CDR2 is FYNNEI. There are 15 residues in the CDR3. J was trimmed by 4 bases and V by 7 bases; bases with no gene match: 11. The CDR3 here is CASTGSSGGPYEQYV. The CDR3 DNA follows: TGTGCCAGCACGGGAAGTAGCGGGGGACCTTACGAGCAGTACGTC.

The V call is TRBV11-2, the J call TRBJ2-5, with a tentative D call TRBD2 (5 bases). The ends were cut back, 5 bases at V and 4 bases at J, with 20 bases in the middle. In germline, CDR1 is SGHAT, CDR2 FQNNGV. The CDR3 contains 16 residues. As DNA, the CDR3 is TGTGCCAGCAGCCAACACGTAGCGCCCGGAGGAGAGACCCAGTACTTC. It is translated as CASSQHVAPGGETQYF. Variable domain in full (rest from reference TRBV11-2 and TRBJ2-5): EAGVAQSPRYKIIEKRQSVAFWCNPISGHATLYWYQQILGQGPKLLIQFQNNGVVDDSQLPKDRFSAERLKGVDSTLKIQPAKLEDSAVYLCASSQHVAPGGETQYFGPGTRLLVL.

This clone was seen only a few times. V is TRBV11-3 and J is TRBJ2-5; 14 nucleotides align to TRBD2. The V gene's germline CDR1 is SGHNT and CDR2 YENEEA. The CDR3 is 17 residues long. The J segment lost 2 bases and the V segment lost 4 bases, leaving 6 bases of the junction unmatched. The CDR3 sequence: CASSSGTSGGLQETQYF. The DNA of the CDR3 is TGTGCCAGCAGCTCCGGGACTAGCGGGGGCCTTCAAGAGACCCAGTACTTC. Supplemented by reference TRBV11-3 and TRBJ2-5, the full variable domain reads EAGVVQSPRYKIIEKKQPVAFWCNPISGHNTLYWYLQNLGQGPELLIRYENEEAVDDSQLPKDRFSAERLKGVDSTLKIQPAELGDSAVYLCASSSGTSGGLQETQYFGPGTRLLVL.

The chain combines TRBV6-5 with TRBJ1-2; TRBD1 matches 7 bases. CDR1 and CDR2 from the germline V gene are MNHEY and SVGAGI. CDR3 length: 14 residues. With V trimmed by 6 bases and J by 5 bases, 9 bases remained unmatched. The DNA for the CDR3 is TGTGCCAGCAGGGACGAGGGGGCATTTTATGGCTACACCTTC. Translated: CASRDEGAFYGYTF.